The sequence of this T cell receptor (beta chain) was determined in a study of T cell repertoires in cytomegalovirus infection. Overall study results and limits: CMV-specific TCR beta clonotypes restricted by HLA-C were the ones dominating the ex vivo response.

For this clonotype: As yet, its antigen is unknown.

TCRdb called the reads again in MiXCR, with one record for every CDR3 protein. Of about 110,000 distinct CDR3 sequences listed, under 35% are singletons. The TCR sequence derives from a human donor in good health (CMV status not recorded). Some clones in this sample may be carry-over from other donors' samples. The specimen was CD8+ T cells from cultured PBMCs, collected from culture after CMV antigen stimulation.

This CDR3 reads CASSLPGQGISTDTQYF. The CDR3 nucleotides read TGTGCCAGCAGCTTACCGGGACAGGGGATCAGCACAGATACGCAGTATTTT. V and J are TRBV7-8 and TRBJ2-3; 10 positions match TRBD1. Germline CDR1 SGHVS, CDR2 FQNEAQ. The junction had 5 bases not matched to a gene; V was cut back by 2 bases and J by 0 bases. The CDR3 spans 17 residues.